A single sample is the source of the 2 T cell receptor beta chains below, sequenced in a study of CXCR3-negative and CXCR3-positive naive CD8 T cells. Study observations and caveats: TRB CDR3 hydrophobicity was greater in CXCR3-positive naive cells than in CXCR3-negative naive cells.

For these TCRs, the target antigens are not known. Through 5' RACE with UMI labels, the TRB cDNA libraries were prepared. TCRdb reworked the 5' RACE reads into one entry per CDR3 protein, no DNA. This sample's table reports nearly 110,000 distinct CDR3 sequences. Material for sequencing was naive CXCR3+ CD8+ T cells from blood. Subset reported: CD45RO-CCR7+CD27+CD95- naive CD8+ T cells expressing CXCR3 (TNR3+). The receptors were gathered from a human donor in good health. Some clones in this sample may be carry-over from other donors' samples.

The chain recombines TRBV5-6 with TRBJ1-1; lacking DNA, the TRBD1 call made by TCRdb goes unchecked. The V gene's germline CDR1 is SGHDT and CDR2 YYEEEE. CDR3 size: 16 residues. This chain's CDR3 is CASSDFRDTLNTEAFF.

This chain connects TRBV29-1 to TRBJ2-1; the TCRdb D gene call, TRBD1, has no DNA to confirm it. There are 13 residues in the CDR3. From germline, CDR1 is SQVTM and CDR2 ANQGSEA. The CDR3 region is CSDLQGSGNEQFF.